This TCR beta chain is drawn from a study of shared T cell receptors in the human thymus. Assay: immunoSEQ multiplex PCR; the TCRdb copy retains only in-frame clones and omits some. The table has hundreds of thousands of clones, approximately 83% seen once. The germline gives CDR1 MNHEY, CDR2 SVGAGI. V shed 0 bases, J shed 5 bases, and the junction held 9 bases outside the gene matches. This CDR3 region has 16 residues. These data also featured in a second study, about human thymus T cells. That paper states: The donors were infants in Finland with congenital heart defects, otherwise immunologically healthy. From resections taken during corrective heart surgery, the thymus tissue was obtained. Seemingly biased V and J gene usage marked thymic and blood repertoires.

The chain uses TRBV6-5 and TRBJ2-7; 8 bases are shared with TRBD1. The specimen was thymocytes. The receptor comes from a girl in the first two years of life with a congenital heart defect. The CDR3 bases are TGTGCCAGCAGTTACTCGGGGCGGACAGGGAACCACGAGCAGTACTTC. Protein: CASSYSGRTGNHEQYF.